This T cell receptor beta chain was recorded in a study of identical twins. Study-wide findings and caveats: Beta out-of-frame sequences displayed a weaker excess of sharing between twins. Zero-insertion results could be subject to partial confounding by invariant MAIT and iNKT cells.

Germline CDR1 is SGHRS and CDR2 is YFSETQ. CDR3 length: 16 amino acids. Trimming cost V 4 bases and J 6 bases; bases outside gene matches: 13. Notes on this clonotype: Its specificity is unknown.

A single record per CDR3 protein comes from TCRdb applying MiXCR to the 5' RACE reads. The sample has some 760,000 distinct CDR3 sequences, roughly 18% seen once. These same data were also listed under a study on T cells expressing NK-cell markers. As reported in that work: NKG2C+ dominant clonotype frequencies in 5 or 6 donors were 1.0-7.0% of CD8+ T cells.

Sequenced input: PBMCs. The chain recombines TRBV5-1 with TRBJ2-1; 7 positions match TRBD2. The receptor was derived from a woman aged 18 to 35 in good health. CDR3 nucleotide sequence: TGCGCCAGCAGCCACTCACTCCGCGGGAGAGGCAATGAGCAGTTCTTC. It specifies CASSHSLRGRGNEQFF. The whole variable domain, remainder taken from reference TRBV5-1 and TRBJ2-1, is KAGVTQTPRYLIKTRGQQVTLSCSPISGHRSVSWYQQTPGQGLQFLFEYFSETQRNKGNFPGRFSGRQFSNSRSEMNVSTLELGDSALYLCASSHSLRGRGNEQFFGPGTRLTVL.